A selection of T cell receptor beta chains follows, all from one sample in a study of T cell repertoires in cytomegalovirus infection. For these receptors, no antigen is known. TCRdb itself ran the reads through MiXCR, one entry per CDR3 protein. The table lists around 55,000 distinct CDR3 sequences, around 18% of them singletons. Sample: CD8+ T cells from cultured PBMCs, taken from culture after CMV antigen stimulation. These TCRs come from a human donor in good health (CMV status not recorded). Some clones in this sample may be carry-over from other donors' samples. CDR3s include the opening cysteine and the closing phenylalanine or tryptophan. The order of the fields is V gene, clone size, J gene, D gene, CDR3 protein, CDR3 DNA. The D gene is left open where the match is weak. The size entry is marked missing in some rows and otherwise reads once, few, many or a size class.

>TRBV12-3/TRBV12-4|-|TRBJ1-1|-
CASSLGDREGEAFF
TGTGCCAGCAGTTTAGGGGATCGAGAGGGTGAAGCTTTCTTT
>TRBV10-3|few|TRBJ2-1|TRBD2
CAISESGAGGPNEQFF
TGTGCCATCAGTGAGTCCGGAGCGGGAGGGCCAAATGAGCAGTTCTTC
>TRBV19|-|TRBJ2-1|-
CASSIAGLYNEQFF
TGTGCCAGTAGTATAGCAGGACTCTACAATGAGCAGTTCTTC
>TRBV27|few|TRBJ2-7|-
CASRYSLRDEQYF
TGTGCCAGCAGATACTCCCTCAGGGACGAGCAGTACTTC
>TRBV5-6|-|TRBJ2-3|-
CASSLGEADTQYF
TGTGCCAGCAGCCTTGGGGAGGCAGATACGCAGTATTTT
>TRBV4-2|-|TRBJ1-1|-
CASSQEGRTEAFF
TGTGCCAGCAGCCAAGAGGGGAGAACTGAAGCTTTCTTT
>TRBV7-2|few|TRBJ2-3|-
CASSLWAGSTDTQYF
TGTGCCAGCAGCTTATGGGCGGGAAGCACAGATACGCAGTATTTT
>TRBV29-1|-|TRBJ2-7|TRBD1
CSVTDRASYEQYF
TGCAGCGTGACTGACAGGGCCTCCTACGAGCAGTACTTC
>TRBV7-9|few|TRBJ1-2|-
CASSFLVRESYGYTF
TGTGCCAGCAGCTTCTTGGTGAGGGAATCTTATGGCTACACCTTC
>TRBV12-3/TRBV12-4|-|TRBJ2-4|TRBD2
CASSSVGAGPRGDIQYF
TGTGCCAGCAGTTCGGTTGGGGCAGGGCCACGGGGGGACATTCAGTACTTC
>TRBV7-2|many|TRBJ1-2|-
CASSFDLIGYTF
TGTGCCAGCAGCTTTGACCTCATAGGCTACACCTTC
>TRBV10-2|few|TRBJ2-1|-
CASSEGAFQSYNEQFF
TGCGCCAGCAGTGAAGGGGCCTTTCAGTCCTACAATGAGCAGTTCTTC
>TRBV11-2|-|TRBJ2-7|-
CASSLEFGVSYEQYF
TGTGCCAGCAGCTTAGAATTCGGGGTTTCCTACGAGCAGTACTTC
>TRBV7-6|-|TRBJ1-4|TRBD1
CASSPEGGRPNEKLFF
TGTGCCAGCAGCCCCGAAGGGGGCAGGCCTAATGAAAAACTGTTTTTT
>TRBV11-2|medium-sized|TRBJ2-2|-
CASSLVTTGELFF
TGTGCCAGCAGCTTGGTTACCACCGGGGAGCTGTTTTTT
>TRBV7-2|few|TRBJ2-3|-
CASSWGADTQYF
TGTGCCAGCAGCTGGGGGGCAGATACGCAGTATTTT
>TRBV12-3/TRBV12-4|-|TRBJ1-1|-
CASSSSRGINTEAFF
TGTGCCAGCAGTTCATCCAGGGGCATAAACACTGAAGCTTTCTTT
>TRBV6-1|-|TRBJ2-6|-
CASALMPLPPSGANVLTF
TGTGCCAGCGCTTTGATGCCCCTCCCTCCCTCTGGGGCCAACGTCCTGACTTTC
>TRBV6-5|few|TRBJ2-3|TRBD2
CASSPAFGSGRDTQYF
TGTGCCAGCAGTCCAGCCTTTGGGAGCGGGAGAGATACGCAGTATTTT
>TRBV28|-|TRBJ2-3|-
CASRDSSTDTQYF
TGTGCCAGCAGGGACAGTAGCACAGATACGCAGTATTTT
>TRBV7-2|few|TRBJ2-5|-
CASSLSGETQYF
TGTGCCAGCAGCTTATCTGGAGAGACCCAGTACTTC
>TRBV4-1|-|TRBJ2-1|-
CASSQVTESYEQFF
TGCGCCAGCAGCCAAGTAACTGAGTCGTATGAGCAGTTCTTC
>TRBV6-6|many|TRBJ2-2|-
CASSYRGGAHRELFF
TGTGCCAGCAGTTACAGAGGGGGTGCGCACCGGGAGCTGTTTTTT
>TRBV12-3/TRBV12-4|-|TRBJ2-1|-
CASSFIRPDNEQFF
TGTGCCAGCAGTTTCATTCGGCCAGACAATGAGCAGTTCTTC
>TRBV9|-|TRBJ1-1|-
CASSPRAAGTEAFF
TGTGCCAGCAGCCCAAGGGCCGCGGGGACTGAAGCTTTCTTT
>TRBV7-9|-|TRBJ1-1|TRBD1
CASSFPGTVNTEAFF
TGTGCCAGCAGTTTCCCCGGGACAGTGAACACTGAAGCTTTCTTT
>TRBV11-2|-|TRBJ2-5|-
CASSLVAWDFQETQYF
TGTGCCAGCAGCTTAGTAGCCTGGGACTTCCAAGAGACCCAGTACTTC
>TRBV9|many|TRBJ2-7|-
CASSVAGTLSYEQYF
TGTGCCAGCAGCGTAGCCGGGACACTATCCTACGAGCAGTACTTC
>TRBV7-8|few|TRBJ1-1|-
CASSPSRGGDTEAFF
TGTGCCAGCAGCCCGTCCCGGGGTGGGGACACTGAAGCTTTCTTT
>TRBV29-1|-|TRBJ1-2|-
CSVEDRPNYGYTF
TGCAGCGTTGAAGACAGGCCTAACTATGGCTACACCTTC
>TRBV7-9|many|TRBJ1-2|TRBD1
CASSYGTAYGYTF
TGTGCCAGCAGCTACGGGACAGCCTATGGCTACACCTTC
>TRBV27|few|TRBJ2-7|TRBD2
CASSFLPGTSGYEQYF
TGTGCCAGCAGTTTCCTCCCCGGGACTAGCGGCTACGAGCAGTACTTC
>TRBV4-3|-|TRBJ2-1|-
CASSQDESPHNEQFF
TGCGCCAGCAGCCAAGATGAAAGCCCCCACAATGAGCAGTTCTTC
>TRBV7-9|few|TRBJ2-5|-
CASSTWDGQETQYF
TGTGCCAGCAGCACCTGGGACGGACAAGAGACCCAGTACTTC
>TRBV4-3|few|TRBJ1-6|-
CASSQDWNSPLHF
TGCGCCAGCAGCCAAGACTGGAATTCACCCCTCCACTTT